Listed here are 20 T cell receptor beta chains from one sample, sequenced in a study of blood T cell repertoires in COVID-19. Produced via immunoSEQ multiplex PCR; TCRdb's table is partial and in-frame only. The data hold around 320,000 clones, with nearly 90% observed a single time. The specimen was PBMCs or T cells enriched from blood (not recorded which). These receptors originate from a young woman with acute COVID-19.

The chain combines TRBV12-2 with TRBJ1-5; the table's TRBD1 call for D was not verified on the DNA. TRBV12-2 is tagged as a pseudogene. The CDR3 covers 16 residues. CDR3 nucleotides: TGTACAAGTCGCCCCCAAACAGAACTTAGCAATCAGCCCCAGCATTTT. Protein sequence: CTSRPQTELSNQPQHF.

The genes are TRBV5-1 and TRBJ1-2; D not resolved. The CDR3 extends over 15 amino acids. CDR1 and CDR2 from the germline V gene are SGHRS and YFSETQ. The V and J ends lost 4 bases and 4 bases respectively, with 17 bases between them. Here the CDR3 reads CASSLNSGGSYGYTF. The CDR3 DNA reads TGCGCCAGCAGCCTAAACTCTGGCGGGAGCTATGGCTACACCTTC.

Concerning this clone itself: An end of the junction differs from the germline gene, which may be a read error. The chain carries TRBV7-9 and TRBJ1-3; no clear D. Germline-derived CDR1 and CDR2 are SEHNR and FQNEAQ (reference sequence). CDR3 size: 15 residues. CDR3 sequence: CASSVAGGSGNTIYF. CDR3 DNA: TGTGCCAGCAGCGTAGCCGGAGGCTCTGGAAACACCATATATTTT.

To note about this clone: At one end the junction does not follow the germline gene, possibly because of a read error. The rearrangement links TRBV2 to TRBJ1-1; 7 bases fit TRBD1. CDR1 and CDR2 (germline): SNHLY, FYNNEI. The CDR3 extends over 13 amino acids. For the CDR3, the DNA is TGTGCCAGCGGTGAGGGACAGTACACTGAAGCTTTCTTT. Residues: CASGEGQYTEAFF.

The chain couples TRBV29-1 to TRBJ2-3, with D possibly TRBD2 on 5 matching bases. This CDR3 has 14 amino acids. Looked up from germline, CDR1 is SQVTM and CDR2 is ANQGSEA. Trimming took 6 bases from V and 0 from J, leaving 13 bases between them. This CDR3 is CSVQILGSTDTQYF. Here the CDR3 DNA reads TGCAGCGTGCAAATACTAGGCAGCACAGATACGCAGTATTTT.

The gene calls are TRBV10-3 and TRBJ2-3; TRBD2 matches at 15 bases. The V and J ends lost 4 bases and 6 bases, in that order; junction bases with no gene match: 14. CDR1 and CDR2 from the germline V gene are ENHRY and SYGVKD. This CDR3 is 19 amino acids long. The CDR3 region has the DNA TGTGCCATCAGTGCTGTAGGGACTAGCGGGAGGCAAGTGACGGATACGCAGTATTTT. As protein: CAISAVGTSGRQVTDTQYF.

The chain is built from TRBV9 and TRBJ2-7; 10 bases fit TRBD2. Germline V gene lookup returns CDR1 SGDLS and CDR2 YYNGEE. The CDR3 spans 14 residues. The trim removed 0 bases at V and 7 bases at J, leaving 4 bases unmatched. Here the CDR3 DNA reads TGTGCCAGCAGCGTAGGCCTAGCGGGAGATGAGCAGTACTTC. This encodes CASSVGLAGDEQYF.

The chain is built from TRBV11-2 and TRBJ1-3, with D possibly matching TRBD1 (6 bases). Trimming took 5 bases from V and 2 from J, leaving 10 bases between them. Germline-derived CDR1 and CDR2 are SGHAT and FQNNGV. The CDR3 has 14 amino acids. The CDR3: CASSPWDTGNTIYF. CDR3 DNA: TGTGCCAGCAGCCCCTGGGACACTGGAAACACCATATATTTT.

The chain combines TRBV5-1 with TRBJ2-5; D may be TRBD2 (5 bases). Germline assignment: CDR1 SGHRS and CDR2 YFSETQ. Deletions cut 2 bases from V and 5 bases from J, with 16 bases between. The CDR3 contains 15 residues. The CDR3 protein is CASSLLGVSEETQYF. CDR3 coding DNA: TGCGCCAGCAGCTTACTAGGAGTATCTGAGGAGACCCAGTACTTC.

In this sample, this clone turned up once. The chain couples TRBV6-2 or TRBV6-3 to TRBJ1-5; D ambiguous. Germline assignment: CDR1 MNHEY and CDR2 SVGEGT. Trimming stripped 6 bases from V and 1 base from J, with 13 bases between. The CDR3 runs to 15 residues. This chain's CDR3 is CASSPGRASNQPQHF. The CDR3 region has the DNA TGTGCCAGCAGCCCCGGGAGGGCCAGCAATCAGCCCCAGCATTTT.

The rearrangement joins TRBV9 to TRBJ2-1, with TRBD2 identical over 7 bases. CDR1 SGDLS and CDR2 YYNGEE come from the germline V gene. This CDR3 contains 14 residues. Trimming took 0 bases from V and 10 from J; bases not matched to a gene: 7. The CDR3 nucleotides read TGTGCCAGCAGCGTAGCTCTGCGGGAGAACGAGCAGTTCTTC. Translation gives CASSVALRENEQFF. Based on the CDR3 plus reference TRBV9 and TRBJ2-1, the full variable domain is DSGVTQTPKHLITATGQRVTLRCSPRSGDLSVYWYQQSLDQGLQFLIQYYNGEERAKGNILERFSAQQFPDLHSELNLSSLELGDSALYFCASSVALRENEQFFGPGTRLTVL.

V is TRBV7-2 and J is TRBJ2-3; 8 bases line up with TRBD2. This CDR3 is 16 amino acids long. J gave up 2 bases and V 2 bases, and 6 bases lay outside the gene matches. The V gene's germline CDR1 is SGHTA and CDR2 FQGNSA. The CDR3 sequence: CASSLQPGGNTDTQYF. The CDR3 bases are TGTGCCAGCAGCTTACAACCGGGAGGGAACACAGATACGCAGTATTTT.

The V call is TRBV13, the J call TRBJ1-1, with D possibly TRBD1 on 5 matching bases. The V end was cut by 1 base, the J end by 3 bases, with 12 bases between. Germline CDR1 reads PRHDT; CDR2 reads FYEKMQ (reference sequence). The CDR3 contains 15 residues. CDR3 sequence: CASSLVTEYHTEAFF. Here the CDR3 DNA reads TGTGCCAGCAGCTTAGTGACAGAGTATCACACTGAAGCTTTCTTT. Based on the CDR3 plus reference TRBV13 and TRBJ1-1, the full variable domain is AAGVIQSPRHLIKEKRETATLKCYPIPRHDTVYWYQQGPGQDPQFLISFYEKMQSDKGSIPDRFSAQQFSDYHSELNMSSLELGDSALYFCASSLVTEYHTEAFFGQGTRLTVV.

The chain uses TRBV18 and TRBJ2-1; 7 bases are shared with TRBD1. The CDR3 length is 15 residues. V lost 1 base, J lost 7 bases, and 7 bases stayed unmatched. The germline V gene encodes CDR1 KGHSH and CDR2 LQKENI. The CDR3 DNA reads as TGTGCCAGCTCACCACGGGTAGGGGGCAAAAATGAGCAGTTCTTC. It specifies CASSPRVGGKNEQFF.

This rearrangement joins TRBV19 to TRBJ2-7; a weak D match, TRBD2 (6 bases). The CDR3 contains 15 residues. V dropped 5 bases and J dropped 2 bases, with 16 bases sitting between them. Germline V gene data show CDR1 as LNHDA and CDR2 as SQIVND (reference sequence). CDR3 loop: CASSSTRARTYEQYF. CDR3 DNA sequence: TGTGCCAGTAGTTCGACTAGGGCAAGAACCTACGAGCAGTACTTC.

The chain combines TRBV18 with TRBJ2-3; the D gene is possibly TRBD2 (6 bases). There are 15 residues in the CDR3. Germline-derived CDR1 and CDR2 are KGHSH and LQKENI. V was clipped by 1 base and J by 0 bases, with 8 bases between them. The CDR3 reads CASSPLAASTDTQYF. In DNA, the CDR3 is TGTGCCAGCTCACCACTAGCGGCTAGCACAGATACGCAGTATTTT.

The chain has TRBV9 and TRBJ1-4; 9 nucleotides match TRBD1. Germline V gives CDR1 SGDLS, CDR2 YYNGEE. Germline trimming cut 0 bases from V and 7 bases from J; bases unmatched to any gene: 7. The CDR3 is made up of 16 amino acids. The CDR3, as DNA: TGTGCCAGCAGCGTAGGGGGGACAGGGAAGGGTGAAAAACTGTTTTTT. Translation: CASSVGGTGKGEKLFF.

V gene TRBV27 combines with J gene TRBJ2-2; 7 positions match TRBD1. The germline gives CDR1 MNHEY, CDR2 SMNVEV (reference sequence). J gave up 6 bases and V 4 bases, and 8 bases lay outside the gene matches. This CDR3 comprises 15 residues. CDR3 amino acids: CASSYRGPVPGELFF. CDR3 sequence (DNA): TGTGCCAGCAGTTACAGGGGCCCGGTTCCCGGGGAGCTGTTTTTT.

This chain links TRBV12-3 or TRBV12-4 with TRBJ1-3, with D hard to call. This CDR3 has 12 residues. Deletions cut 1 base from V and 8 bases from J, with 6 bases between. The CDR3 region is CASSLGGDTIYF. The CDR3, as DNA: TGTGCCAGCAGTTTAGGGGGAGACACCATATATTTT.

The chain employs TRBV6-5 and TRBJ1-3; possible D gene TRBD1, 6 bases. Germline V lookup: CDR1 MNHEY, CDR2 SVGAGI. The V end lost 5 bases, the J end lost 0 bases, and 11 bases lay between the germline ends. This CDR3 has 15 residues. The CDR3 nucleotides read TGTGCCAGCAGTCAAAGGACAGTCTCTGGAAACACCATATATTTT. Its protein product is CASSQRTVSGNTIYF.